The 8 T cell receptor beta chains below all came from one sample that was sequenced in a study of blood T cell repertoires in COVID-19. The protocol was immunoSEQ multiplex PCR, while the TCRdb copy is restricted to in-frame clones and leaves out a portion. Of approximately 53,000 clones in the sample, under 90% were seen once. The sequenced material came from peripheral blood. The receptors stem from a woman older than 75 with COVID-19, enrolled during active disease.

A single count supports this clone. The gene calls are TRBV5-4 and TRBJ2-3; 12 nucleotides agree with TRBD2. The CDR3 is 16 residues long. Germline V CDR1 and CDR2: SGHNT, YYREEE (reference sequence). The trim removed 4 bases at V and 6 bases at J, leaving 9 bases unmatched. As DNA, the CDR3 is TGTGCCAGCAGCCCGGGACTAGCGGGCGGGGGGGATACGCAGTATTTT. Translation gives CASSPGLAGGGDTQYF.

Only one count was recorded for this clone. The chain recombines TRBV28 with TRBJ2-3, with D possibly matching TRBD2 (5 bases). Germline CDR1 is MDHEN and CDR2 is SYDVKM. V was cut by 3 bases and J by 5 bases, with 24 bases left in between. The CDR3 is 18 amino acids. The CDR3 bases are TGTGCCAGCAGTTTGTATCTCCGTCTAGCCCCTAGAGGAGATACGCAGTATTTT. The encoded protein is CASSLYLRLAPRGDTQYF.

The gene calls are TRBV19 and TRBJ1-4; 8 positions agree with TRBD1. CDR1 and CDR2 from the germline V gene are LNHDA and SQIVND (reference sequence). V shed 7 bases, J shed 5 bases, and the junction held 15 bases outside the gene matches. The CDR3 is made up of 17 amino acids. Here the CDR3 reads CASMSRDRGLSNEKLFF. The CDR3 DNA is TGTGCCAGTATGTCCCGAGACAGGGGCCTCTCGAATGAAAAACTGTTTTTT.

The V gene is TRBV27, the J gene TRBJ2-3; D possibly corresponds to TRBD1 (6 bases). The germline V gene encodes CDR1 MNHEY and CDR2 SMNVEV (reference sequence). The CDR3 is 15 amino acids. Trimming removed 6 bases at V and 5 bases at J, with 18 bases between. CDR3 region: CASSKGVPSIDTQYF. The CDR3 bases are TGTGCCAGCAGCAAGGGGGTGCCCTCGATAGATACGCAGTATTTT.

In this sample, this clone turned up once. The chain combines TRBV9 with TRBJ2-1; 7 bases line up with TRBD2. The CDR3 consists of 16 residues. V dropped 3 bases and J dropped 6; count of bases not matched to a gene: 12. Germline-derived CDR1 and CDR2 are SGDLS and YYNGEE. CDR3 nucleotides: TGTGCCAGCAGCGCAGCCGGCGGGAGCGGTCTCAATGAGCAGTTCTTC. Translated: CASSAAGGSGLNEQFF.

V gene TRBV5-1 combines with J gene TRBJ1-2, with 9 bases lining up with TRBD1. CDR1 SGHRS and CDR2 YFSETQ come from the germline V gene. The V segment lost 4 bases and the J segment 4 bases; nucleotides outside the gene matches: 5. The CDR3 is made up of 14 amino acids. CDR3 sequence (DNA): TGCGCCAGCAGCATCGGACAGGGGTCCTATGGCTACACCTTC. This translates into CASSIGQGSYGYTF.

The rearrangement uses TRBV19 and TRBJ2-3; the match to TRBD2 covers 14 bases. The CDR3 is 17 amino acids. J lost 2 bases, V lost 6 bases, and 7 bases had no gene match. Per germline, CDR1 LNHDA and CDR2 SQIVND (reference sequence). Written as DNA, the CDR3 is TGTGCCAGTAGACGGGGACTAGCGGGAGTTATCACAGATACGCAGTATTTT. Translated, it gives CASRRGLAGVITDTQYF.

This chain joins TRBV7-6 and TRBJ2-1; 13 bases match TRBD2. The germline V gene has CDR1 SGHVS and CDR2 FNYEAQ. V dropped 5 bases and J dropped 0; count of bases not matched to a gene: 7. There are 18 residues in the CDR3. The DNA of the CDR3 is TGTGCCAGCAGCCTGCGGGGACTAGCGGGAACCTCCTACAATGAGCAGTTCTTC. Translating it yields CASSLRGLAGTSYNEQFF.